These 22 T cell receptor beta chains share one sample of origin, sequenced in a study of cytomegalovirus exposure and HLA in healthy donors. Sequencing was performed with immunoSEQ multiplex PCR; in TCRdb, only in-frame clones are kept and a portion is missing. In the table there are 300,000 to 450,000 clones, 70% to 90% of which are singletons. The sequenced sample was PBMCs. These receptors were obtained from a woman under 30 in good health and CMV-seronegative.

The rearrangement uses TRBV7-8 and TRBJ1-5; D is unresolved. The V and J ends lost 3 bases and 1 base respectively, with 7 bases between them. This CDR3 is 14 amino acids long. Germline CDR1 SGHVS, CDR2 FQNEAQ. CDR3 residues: CASSFAGSNQPQHF. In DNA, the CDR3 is TGTGCCAGCAGCTTCGCGGGGAGCAATCAGCCCCAGCATTTT.

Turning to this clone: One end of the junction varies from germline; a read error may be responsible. DNA of the CDR3: TGTGCCAGCAGTGTTCGAATCCGGGACAGGGTCGATTTT. This encodes CASSVRIRDRVDF. The chain uses TRBV6-1 and TRBJ1-5, with 9 bases matching TRBD1. This CDR3 spans 13 amino acids. The germline CDR1 and CDR2 sequences are MNHNS and SASEGT.

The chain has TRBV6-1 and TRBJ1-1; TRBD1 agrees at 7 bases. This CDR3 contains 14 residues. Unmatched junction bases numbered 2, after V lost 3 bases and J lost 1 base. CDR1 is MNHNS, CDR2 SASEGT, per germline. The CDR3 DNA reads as TGTGCCAGCAGTGAGACAGGGAGGAACACTGAAGCTTTCTTT. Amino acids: CASSETGRNTEAFF.

CDR3 DNA: TGTGCCAGCAGCCAAGACAGGGCCACAATCTATGGCTACACCTTC. It specifies CASSQDRATIYGYTF. V gene TRBV14 combines with J gene TRBJ1-2, with a tentative D call TRBD1 (5 bases). The CDR3 runs 15 residues. Trimming removed 0 bases from V and 4 bases from J, with 12 bases in between. Germline V gene sequence: CDR1 SGHDN, CDR2 FVKESK.

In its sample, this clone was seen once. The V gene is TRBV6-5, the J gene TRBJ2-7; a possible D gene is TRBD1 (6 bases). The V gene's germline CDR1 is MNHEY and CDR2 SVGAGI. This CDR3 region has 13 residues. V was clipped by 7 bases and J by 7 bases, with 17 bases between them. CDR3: CASTLFERGEQYF. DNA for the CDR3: TGTGCCAGCACCCTGTTTGAAAGGGGGGAGCAGTACTTC.

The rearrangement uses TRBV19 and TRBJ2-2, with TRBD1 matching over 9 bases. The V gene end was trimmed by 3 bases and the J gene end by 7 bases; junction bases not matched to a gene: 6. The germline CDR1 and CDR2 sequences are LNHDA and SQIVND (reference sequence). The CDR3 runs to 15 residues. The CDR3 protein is CASSMRQGGIGELFF. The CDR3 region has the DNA TGTGCCAGTAGTATGCGACAGGGGGGTATCGGGGAGCTGTTTTTT.

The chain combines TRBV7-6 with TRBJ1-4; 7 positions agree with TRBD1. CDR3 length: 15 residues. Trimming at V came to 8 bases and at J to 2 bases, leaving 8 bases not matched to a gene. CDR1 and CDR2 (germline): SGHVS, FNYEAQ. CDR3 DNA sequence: TGTGCCAGCTGGTCAGGGGGGTTTACTAATGAAAAACTGTTTTTT. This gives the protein CASWSGGFTNEKLFF. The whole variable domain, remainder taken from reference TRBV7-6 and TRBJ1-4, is GAGVSQSPRYKVTKRGQDVALRCDPISGHVSLYWYRQALGQGPEFLTYFNYEAQQDKSGLPNDRFSAERPEGSISTLTIQRTEQRDSAMYRCASWSGGFTNEKLFFGSGTQLSVL.

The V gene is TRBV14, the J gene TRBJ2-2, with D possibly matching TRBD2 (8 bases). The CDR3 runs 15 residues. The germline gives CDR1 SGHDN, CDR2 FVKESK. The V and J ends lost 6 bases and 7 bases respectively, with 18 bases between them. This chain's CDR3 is CASSSGTAVHGELFF. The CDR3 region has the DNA TGTGCCAGCAGTAGCGGGACAGCCGTACACGGGGAGCTGTTTTTT.

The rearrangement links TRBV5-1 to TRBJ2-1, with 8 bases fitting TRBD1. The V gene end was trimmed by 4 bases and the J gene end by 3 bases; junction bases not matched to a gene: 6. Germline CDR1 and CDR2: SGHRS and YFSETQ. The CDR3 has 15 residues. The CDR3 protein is CASSHGQGNYNEQFF. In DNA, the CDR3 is TGCGCCAGCAGCCATGGACAGGGAAACTACAATGAGCAGTTCTTC. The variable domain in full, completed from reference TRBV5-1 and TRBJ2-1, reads KAGVTQTPRYLIKTRGQQVTLSCSPISGHRSVSWYQQTPGQGLQFLFEYFSETQRNKGNFPGRFSGRQFSNSRSEMNVSTLELGDSALYLCASSHGQGNYNEQFFGPGTRLTVL.

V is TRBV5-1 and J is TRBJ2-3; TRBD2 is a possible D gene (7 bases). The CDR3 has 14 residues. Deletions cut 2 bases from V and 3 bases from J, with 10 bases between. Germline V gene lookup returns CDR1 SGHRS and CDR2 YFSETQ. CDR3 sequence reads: CASSFRGATDTQYF. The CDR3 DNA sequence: TGCGCCAGCAGCTTCCGGGGGGCGACAGATACGCAGTATTTT.

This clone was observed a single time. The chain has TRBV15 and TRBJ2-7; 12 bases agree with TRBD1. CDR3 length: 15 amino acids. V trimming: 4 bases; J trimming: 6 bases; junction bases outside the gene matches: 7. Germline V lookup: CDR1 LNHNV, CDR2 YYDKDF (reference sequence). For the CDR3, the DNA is TGTGCCACCAGCAAGCCGGGACAGGGGGCGAGCGAGCAGTACTTC. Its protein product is CATSKPGQGASEQYF.

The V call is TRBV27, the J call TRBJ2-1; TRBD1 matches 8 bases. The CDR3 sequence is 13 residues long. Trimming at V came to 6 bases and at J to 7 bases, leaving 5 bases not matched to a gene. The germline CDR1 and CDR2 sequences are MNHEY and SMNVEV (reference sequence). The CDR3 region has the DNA TGTGCCAGCAGAGACAGGGGCTGGAATGAGCAGTTCTTC. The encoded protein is CASRDRGWNEQFF.

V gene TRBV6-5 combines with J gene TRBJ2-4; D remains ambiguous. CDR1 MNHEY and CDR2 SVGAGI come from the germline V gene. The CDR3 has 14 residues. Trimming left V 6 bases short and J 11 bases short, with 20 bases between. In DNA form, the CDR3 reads TGTGCCAGCAGCAGCGACTCCCGCGGAATTTTTCAGTACTTC. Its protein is CASSSDSRGIFQYF.

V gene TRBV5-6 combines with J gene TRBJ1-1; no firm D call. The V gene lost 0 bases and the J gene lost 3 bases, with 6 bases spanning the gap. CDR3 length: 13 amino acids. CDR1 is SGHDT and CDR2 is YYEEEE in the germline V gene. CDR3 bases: TGTGCCAGCAGCTTGGCCCTCGACACTGAAGCTTTCTTT. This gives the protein CASSLALDTEAFF.

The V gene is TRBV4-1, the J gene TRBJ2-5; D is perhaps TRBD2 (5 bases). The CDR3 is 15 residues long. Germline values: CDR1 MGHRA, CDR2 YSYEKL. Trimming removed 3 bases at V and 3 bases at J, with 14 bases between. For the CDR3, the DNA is TGCGCCAGCAGCCATGAACTCGGGGTCAAAGAGACCCAGTACTTC. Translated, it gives CASSHELGVKETQYF.

The CDR3 reads CASSFKQGSGEQYF. The CDR3 DNA is TGTGCCAGCAGCTTCAAACAGGGTTCTGGGGAGCAGTACTTC. The chain uses TRBV5-8 and TRBJ2-7, with D perhaps TRBD1 (6 bases). Trimming removed 2 bases at V and 7 bases at J, with 16 bases between. The CDR3 has 14 amino acids. Germline assignment: CDR1 SGHTS and CDR2 YDEGEE.

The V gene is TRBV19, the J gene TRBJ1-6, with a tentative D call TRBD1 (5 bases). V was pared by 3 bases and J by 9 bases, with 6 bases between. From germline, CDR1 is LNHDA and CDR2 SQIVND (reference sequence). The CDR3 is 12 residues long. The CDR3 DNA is TGTGCCAGTAGTATCGACAGTTCACCCCTCCACTTT. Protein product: CASSIDSSPLHF.

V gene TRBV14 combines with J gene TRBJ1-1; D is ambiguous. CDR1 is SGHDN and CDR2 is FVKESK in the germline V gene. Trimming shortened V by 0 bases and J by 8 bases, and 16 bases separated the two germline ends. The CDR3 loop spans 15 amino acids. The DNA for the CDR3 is TGTGCCAGCAGCCAAGATGGAGGACGAGCTAACGAAGCTTTCTTT. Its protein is CASSQDGGRANEAFF.

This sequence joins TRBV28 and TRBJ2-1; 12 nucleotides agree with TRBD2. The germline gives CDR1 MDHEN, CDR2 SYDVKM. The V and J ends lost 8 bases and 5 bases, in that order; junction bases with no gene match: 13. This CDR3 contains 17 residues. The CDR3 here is CASDHSSGRASHNEQFF. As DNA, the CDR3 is TGTGCCAGCGATCACTCTAGCGGGAGGGCTTCTCACAATGAGCAGTTCTTC.

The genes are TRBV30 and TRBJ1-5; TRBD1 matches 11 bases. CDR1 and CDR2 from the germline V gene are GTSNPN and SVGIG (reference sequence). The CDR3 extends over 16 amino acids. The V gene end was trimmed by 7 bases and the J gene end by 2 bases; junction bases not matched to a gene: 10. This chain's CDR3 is CASQDRGLVRNQPQHF. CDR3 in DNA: TGTGCCTCCCAGGACAGGGGGCTTGTACGCAATCAGCCCCAGCATTTT.

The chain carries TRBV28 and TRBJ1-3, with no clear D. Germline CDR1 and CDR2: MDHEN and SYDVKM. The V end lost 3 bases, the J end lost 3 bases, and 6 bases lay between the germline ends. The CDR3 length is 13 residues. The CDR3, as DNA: TGTGCCAGCAGTTTGATCAGTGGAAACACCATATATTTT. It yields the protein CASSLISGNTIYF.

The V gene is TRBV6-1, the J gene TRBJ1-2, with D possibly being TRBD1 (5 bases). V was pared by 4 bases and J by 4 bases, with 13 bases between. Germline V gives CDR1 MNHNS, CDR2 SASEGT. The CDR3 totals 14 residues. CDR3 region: CASSGGQGAYGYTF. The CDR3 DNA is TGTGCCAGCAGTGGCGGACAAGGAGCCTATGGCTACACCTTC.